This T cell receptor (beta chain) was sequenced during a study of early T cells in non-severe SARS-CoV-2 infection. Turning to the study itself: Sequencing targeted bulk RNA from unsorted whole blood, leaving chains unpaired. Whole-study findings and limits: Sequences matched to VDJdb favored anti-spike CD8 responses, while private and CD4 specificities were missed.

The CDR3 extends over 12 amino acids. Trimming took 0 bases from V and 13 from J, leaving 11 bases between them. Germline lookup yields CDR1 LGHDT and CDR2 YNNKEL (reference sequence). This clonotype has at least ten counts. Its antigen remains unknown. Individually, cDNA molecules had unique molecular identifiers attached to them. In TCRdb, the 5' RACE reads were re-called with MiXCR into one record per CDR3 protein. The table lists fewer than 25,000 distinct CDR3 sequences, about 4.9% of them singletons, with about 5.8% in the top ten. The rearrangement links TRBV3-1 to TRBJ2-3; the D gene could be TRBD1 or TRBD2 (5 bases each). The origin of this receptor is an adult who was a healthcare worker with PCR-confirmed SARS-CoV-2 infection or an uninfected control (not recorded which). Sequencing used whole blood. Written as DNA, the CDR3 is TGTGCCAGCAGCCAAGACGCCAGGGACGAGTATTTT. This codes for CASSQDARDEYF.